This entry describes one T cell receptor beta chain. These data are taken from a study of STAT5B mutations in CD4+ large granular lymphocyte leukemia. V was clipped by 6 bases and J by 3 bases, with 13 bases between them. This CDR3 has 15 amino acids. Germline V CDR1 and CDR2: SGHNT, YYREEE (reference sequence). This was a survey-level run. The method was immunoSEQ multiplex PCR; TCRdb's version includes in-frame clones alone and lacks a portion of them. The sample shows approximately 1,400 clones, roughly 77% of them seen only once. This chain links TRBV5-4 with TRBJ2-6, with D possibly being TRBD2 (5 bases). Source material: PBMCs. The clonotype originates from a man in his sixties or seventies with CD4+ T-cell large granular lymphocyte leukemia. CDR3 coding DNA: TGTGCCAGCACCTCCGGTGGGAGTGGGGCCAACGTCCTGACTTTC. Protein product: CASTSGGSGANVLTF.